The sequence of this T cell receptor (beta chain) was determined in a study of blood T cell repertoires in COVID-19. Across the whole study: Acute and convalescent COVID-19 samples came from the United States, Italy and Spain. In each case, the material was cDNA or gDNA derived from T cells, B-cell-depleted T cells, or PBMCs.

Authors' processing steps: Estimation of nucleated cell counts was performed using reference gene primer amplification. Sequencing used immunoSEQ multiplex PCR; TCRdb keeps in-frame clones, though not all of them. Clonal size and the V and J genes are those of that table, whereas D and trimming came from the DNA. The repertoire consists of about 250,000 clones, with about 82% occurring once and the leading ten covering approximately 5.1%. The germline gives CDR1 SGHRS, CDR2 YFSETQ. The V gene lost 0 bases and the J gene lost 8 bases, with 17 bases spanning the gap. The CDR3 runs 16 residues. Sequencing used peripheral blood. This clonotype was sampled from a middle-aged man with active or convalescent COVID-19. V is TRBV5-1 and J is TRBJ1-4, with D possibly matching TRBD1 (5 bases). The chain's CDR3 is CASSLGARAGLEKLFF. The CDR3 nucleotides read TGCGCCAGCAGCTTGGGGGCTCGGGCAGGGTTGGAAAAACTGTTTTTT.